The present TCR beta chain was sequenced within a study of blood T cell repertoires in COVID-19. The CDR3 loop spans 14 amino acids. V lost 0 bases to trimming and J lost 4 bases; unmatched junction nucleotides: 1. Germline CDR1 reads ENHRY; CDR2 reads SYGVKD. Source study methods: Researchers report that nucleated cell counts were estimated from reference gene primer amplification. Produced via immunoSEQ multiplex PCR; TCRdb's table is partial and in-frame only. D and trimming come from the DNA, and the V and J calls and clone size come from that table. In the table there are about 49,000 clones, around four fifths of which are singletons.

This TCR was sampled from a woman aged 55-75 years with acute or convalescent COVID-19. The sample taken for sequencing was peripheral blood. The chain combines TRBV10-3 with TRBJ2-7, with 9 bases aligning to TRBD2. CDR3 coding DNA: TGTGCCATCAGTGAGTCTAGCGGGGGATACGAGCAGTACTTC. Translation: CAISESSGGYEQYF.